The TCR beta chain described here comes from a study of early T cells in non-severe SARS-CoV-2 infection. For the study at large: Chains stayed unpaired after sequencing of bulk RNA from unsorted whole blood. The study's findings and limits: The study's VDJdb matching favored anti-spike CD8 responses and missed private and CD4 specificities.

cDNA molecules, individually, were tagged with unique molecular identifiers. TCRdb used MiXCR to reprocess the 5' RACE reads, holding one entry per CDR3 protein. The sample contains some 50,000 distinct CDR3 sequences, about 4% of which appear only once. This clonotype was seen at least ten times. Its antigen remains unidentified. This CDR3 has 16 amino acids. With 0 bases removed from V and 5 bases from J, the gap between germline ends came to 17 bases. Germline V CDR1 and CDR2: MNHEY, SVGAGI. The sequenced sample consisted of whole blood. The chain has TRBV6-5 and TRBJ2-7; D is ambiguous. This TCR was recovered from an adult who was a healthcare worker with PCR-confirmed SARS-CoV-2 infection or an uninfected control (not recorded which). The CDR3 here is CASSYSFLGLKNEQYF. The CDR3 DNA follows: TGTGCCAGCAGTTACTCGTTTCTGGGGTTGAAGAACGAGCAGTACTTC.